This T cell receptor (beta chain) is from a study of Graves' ophthalmopathy and Graves' hyperthyroidism (dated by TCRdb to the late 2010s). Regarding the research as a whole: Peripheral blood samples were taken at the time of initial diagnosis, before any treatment was given. The study used signatures of the TCR beta repertoire to tell Graves' ophthalmopathy apart from Graves' hyperthyroidism and to predict which patients would progress to ophthalmopathy. In total, 120 to 150 blood samples were TCR-sequenced: 40 to 45 ophthalmopathy, some 75 hyperthyroidism and approximately 17 hyperthyroidism-to-ophthalmopathy patients. A discovery set of 100 patients (43 ophthalmopathy, 57 stable hyperthyroidism) was enrolled to explore V-J signatures distinguishing ophthalmopathy from hyperthyroidism. The independent validation cohort included some 19 hyperthyroidism patients plus 17 patients who later progressed from hyperthyroidism to ophthalmopathy. In about 6 hyperthyroidism patients, T-cell repertoires of thyroid tissue and blood were compared. Following sample collection, hyperthyroidism patients were given methimazole at a starting dose of 30 mg daily, and ophthalmopathy patients were given high-dose intravenous methylprednisolone.

Ophthalmopathy patients were characterized by moderately to severely active disease, a Clinical Activity Score of at least 3, a NOSPECS grade of at least 4, and a disease duration under 3 months. Patients were excluded if they had other autoimmune diseases, uncontrolled infections, pregnancy or lactation. Diagnosis relied on clinical symptoms, serum thyroxine, TRAb, thyroid ultrasound and orbital computed tomography. PBMCs were isolated from 10 ml of fresh peripheral blood by Ficoll-Paque density gradient centrifugation. Trizol reagent was used to extract the total RNA, and its quality was then checked on an Agilent 2100 Bioanalyzer. This clonotype was found a few times. This receptor's antigen is unknown. No clone much larger than this one lies a single base away; base qualities are absent. What the work shows at the level of the full study, not this receptor alone: Most expanded thyroid clonotypes with a frequency above 0.001 also appeared in blood, which suggests that blood repertoires may reflect the immune response in the thyroid. No statistical method was used to set the sample size in advance, and the investigators knew which group each participant was assigned to. In validation, the model predicted ophthalmopathy progression with 55% to 71% sensitivity and roughly 72% specificity; 12 predicted patients were CT-confirmed with GO in a median of approximately 6.2 months. In cross-validation, the 13-signature model distinguished ophthalmopathy from stable hyperthyroidism with around 90% sensitivity and around 83% specificity, while in the test set the corresponding values were approximately 80% and 75%.

For repertoire sequencing, TCR beta CDR3 regions were amplified from RNA transcripts. A first-round RT-PCR used HTBI primers with the Qiagen OneStep RT-PCR kit, followed by a second-round multiplex PCR, size selection and purification. Sequencing of the libraries was carried out on an Illumina HiSeq2000 in paired-end mode with 100 bp reads. The authors processed their data as follows. SOAPnuke was used for read processing, and reads with adapters, uncalled bases, a mean Phred below 15, or no exact constant-primer or identifier match were discarded. COPE v1.2.5 was used to merge high-quality paired reads. Clonotypes were defined as unique nucleotide sequences and were aligned to IMGT TRB V, D and J references using MiTCR v1.1. Only V-J combinations with frequency above 0.0001 were analysed, covering about 99% of repertoires. A TCR clonal expansion and chaos score per V-J combination was defined as the ratio of F50 clonal expansion to chaos observed in the TCRdist matrix. Welch's t-statistics and random forest were used to reduce the features to 10 to 15 V-J combinations, which were then used as input to a naive Bayes classifier. Thyroid-blood repertoire similarity was quantified with the Morisita-Horn index. TCRdb reran the public reads through fastp at Q25 and MiXCR, keeping productive beta chains. For every CDR3 protein sequence, its rows merge into one entry that carries the most common genes and DNA. TCRdb's processing, not the study's, gives the V and J calls here. Here the sample has almost 750,000 distinct CDR3 sequences; about 44% occur a single time. Of the sample, roughly 46% falls within the top ten clones.

At the junction V is shortened by 0 bases and J by 5 bases; bases outside the gene matches: 5. In the germline V gene (reference sequence), CDR1 corresponds to DFQATT and CDR2 to SNEGSKA. The cysteine opens and the phenylalanine closes a CDR3 of 14 amino acids. Kept here is only the CDR3 DNA, which spans 42 bases and is read in frame from base 1. The sample taken for sequencing was peripheral blood. This TCR was sampled from an adult man with Graves' ophthalmopathy. The rearrangement joined TRBV20-1 to TRBJ1-2; a stretch of 8 junction bases matches TRBD1. The CDR3: CSARDPDREYGYTF. The DNA sequence is as follows: TGCAGTGCTAGAGATCCGGACAGGGAATATGGCTACACCTTC.